These 17 T cell receptor beta chains came from one sample sequenced in a study of siplizumab effects on memory and regulatory T cells. Using immunoSEQ multiplex PCR, the repertoire was profiled, and TCRdb retains in-frame clones only, with some absent. The sample yields approximately 60,000 clones, approximately 97% seen once. Source material: naive CD8+ T cells sorted from blood. Source of these receptors: a human donor in good health.

V gene TRBV18 combines with J gene TRBJ2-2, with 8 nucleotides matching TRBD2. Germline V gene sequence: CDR1 KGHSH, CDR2 LQKENI. This CDR3 comprises 16 residues. Trimming removed 3 bases from V and 1 base from J; junction bases left unmatched: 4. The CDR3 reads CASSPQTSVNTGELFF. The CDR3 region has the DNA TGTGCCAGCTCACCCCAGACTAGCGTGAACACCGGGGAGCTGTTTTTT.

This sequence joins TRBV4-2 and TRBJ2-5; D gene ambiguous. Trimming pared 1 base from V and 5 bases from J, leaving 8 bases between. Germline loops: CDR1 LGHNA, CDR2 YNFKEQ. The CDR3 totals 13 residues. The CDR3 is CASSQALRETQYF. For the CDR3, the DNA is TGTGCCAGCAGCCAAGCCCTTCGGGAGACCCAGTACTTC.

This chain links TRBV5-1 with TRBJ1-1; D perhaps matches TRBD1 (5 bases). V lost 8 bases to trimming and J lost 4 bases, with 21 bases between them. Germline CDR1 and CDR2: SGHRS and YFSETQ. The CDR3 is 15 residues long. As DNA, the CDR3 is TGCGCCAGTAGAATAACCCCAGGGTATGGCACTGAAGCTTTCTTT. Its protein is CASRITPGYGTEAFF.

This clone has only one observation. The V gene is TRBV4-2, the J gene TRBJ2-7; TRBD2 is a possible D gene (6 bases). CDR3 length equals 16 residues. V shed 0 bases and J shed 5 bases, with 17 bases lying between them. CDR1 is LGHNA and CDR2 is YNFKEQ in the germline V gene. In DNA form, the CDR3 reads TGTGCCAGCAGCCAAGAGGCCGGGCGGGGCCGGGACGAGCAGTACTTC. Protein: CASSQEAGRGRDEQYF.

This rearrangement joins TRBV5-1 to TRBJ2-7; TRBD2 matches 11 bases. The CDR3 is made up of 15 amino acids. V was clipped by 2 bases and J by 4 bases; unmatched bases: 5. Germline CDR1 is SGHRS and CDR2 is YFSETQ. The CDR3 nucleotides read TGCGCCAGCAGCTTTAGCGGGGGGGCCGGGTACGAGCAGTACTTC. Translating gives CASSFSGGAGYEQYF. Variable domain in full (rest from reference TRBV5-1 and TRBJ2-7): KAGVTQTPRYLIKTRGQQVTLSCSPISGHRSVSWYQQTPGQGLQFLFEYFSETQRNKGNFPGRFSGRQFSNSRSEMNVSTLELGDSALYLCASSFSGGAGYEQYFGPGTRLTVT.

The J gene is TRBJ2-3, the V gene TRBV28, with TRBD2 as a possible D gene (5 bases). The length of the CDR3 is 15 residues. V lost 6 bases and J lost 2, with 15 bases in between. Germline assignment: CDR1 MDHEN and CDR2 SYDVKM. CDR3 DNA: TGTGCCAGCAGGCTCACGCGGGCGGTCACAGATACGCAGTATTTT. Encoded protein: CASRLTRAVTDTQYF.

This clone was seen once. The V call is TRBV27, the J call TRBJ1-1; 7 positions match TRBD1. Unmatched junction bases numbered 2, after V lost 3 bases and J lost 1 base. The CDR3 has 14 residues. In germline, CDR1 is MNHEY, CDR2 SMNVEV (reference sequence). In DNA, the CDR3 is TGTGCCAGCAGTTTCGGGGACAGGAACACTGAAGCTTTCTTT. It translates to CASSFGDRNTEAFF.

The chain recombines TRBV5-5 with TRBJ2-1; D is uncertain. Trimming shortened V by 0 bases and J by 8 bases, and 6 bases separated the two germline ends. This CDR3 comprises 12 residues. CDR1 SGHKS and CDR2 YYEKEE come from the germline V gene (reference sequence). The CDR3 bases are TGTGCCAGCAGCTTGGGGATAGATGAGCAGTTCTTC. Translated: CASSLGIDEQFF.

This chain uses TRBV28 with TRBJ1-2, with D perhaps TRBD1 (5 bases). V was pared by 10 bases and J by 6 bases, with 15 bases between. Looked up from germline, CDR1 is MDHEN and CDR2 is SYDVKM. This CDR3 has 12 amino acids. The CDR3 protein is CATRVGGDGYTF. CDR3 coding DNA: TGTGCCACCAGGGTGGGAGGCGATGGCTACACCTTC.

CDR3 bases: TGTGCCAGCAGGAGAACCGGGACAGGGGGTTTCGCCGGGGAGCTGTTTTTT. It specifies CASRRTGTGGFAGELFF. The rearrangement uses TRBV21-1 and TRBJ2-2; the table's D call, TRBD1, was not checked against the DNA. TRBV21-1 is recorded as a pseudogene. This CDR3 comprises 17 residues.

The chain employs TRBV19 and TRBJ1-2, with a possible D match to TRBD1 (5 bases). Germline CDR1 is LNHDA and CDR2 is SQIVND (reference sequence). Trimming pared 10 bases from V and 4 bases from J, leaving 10 bases between. CDR3 length: 11 amino acids. The CDR3 sequence: CAIDSSYGYTF. The CDR3 region has the DNA TGTGCCATTGACAGTTCCTATGGCTACACCTTC. The variable domain in full, with the rest retrieved from reference TRBV19 and TRBJ1-2, is DGGITQSPKYLFRKEGQNVTLSCEQNLNHDAMYWYRQDPGQGLRLIYYSQIVNDFQKGDIAEGYSVSREKKESFPLTVTSAQKNPTAFYLCAIDSSYGYTFGSGTRLTVV.

The chain recombines TRBV5-1 with TRBJ2-1; no clear D gene. V was pared by 0 bases and J by 7 bases, with 2 bases between. This CDR3 comprises 11 residues. CDR1 and CDR2 from the germline V gene are SGHRS and YFSETQ. CDR3 in DNA: TGCGCCAGCAGCTTGGGAAATGAGCAGTTCTTC. This encodes CASSLGNEQFF.

About this clone: Other DNA sequences in this sample translate to the same CDR3. The V call is TRBV9, the J call TRBJ2-2, with D possibly matching TRBD2 (5 bases). The CDR3 has 13 residues. Germline values: CDR1 SGDLS, CDR2 YYNGEE. The V gene lost 0 bases and the J gene lost 5 bases, with 5 bases spanning the gap. The chain's CDR3 is CASSVGGTGELFF. CDR3 DNA: TGTGCCAGCAGCGTAGGAGGGACCGGGGAGCTGTTTTTT.

Comments on this clone: At one end the junction does not follow the germline gene, possibly because of a read error. This chain connects TRBV10-3 to TRBJ2-7; 8 bases are a match to TRBD2. The CDR3 is made up of 11 amino acids. Looked up from germline, CDR1 is ENHRY and CDR2 is SYGVKD. The CDR3 DNA reads as TGTGCCATCAGTGACCGGGGGGGCACAAGCTTC. Its translation is CAISDRGGTSF.

This clone was observed a single time. This chain connects TRBV6-6 to TRBJ1-6; D not certain. Trimming cost V 4 bases and J 8 bases, with 12 bases left between them. Germline CDR1 and CDR2: MNHNY and SVGAGI (reference sequence). The CDR3 is 14 residues long. The CDR3 here is CASSWTDGDSPLHF. CDR3 in DNA: TGTGCCAGCAGTTGGACCGATGGGGATTCACCCCTCCACTTT.

This rearrangement joins TRBV13 to TRBJ1-2; D uncertain. Germline V lookup: CDR1 PRHDT, CDR2 FYEKMQ (reference sequence). This CDR3 is 16 amino acids long. V lost 5 bases, J lost 4 bases, and 20 bases lay in between. The CDR3 region has the DNA TGTGCCAGCAGCCCCCGGACGGAATCTCCTTTCTATGGCTACACCTTC. It is translated as CASSPRTESPFYGYTF.

About this clone: The same CDR3 also results from other DNA sequences found in this sample. The chain has TRBV18 and TRBJ2-7; unclear D gene. There are 14 residues in the CDR3. The V end was cut by 0 bases, the J end by 3 bases, with 9 bases between. Per germline, CDR1 KGHSH and CDR2 LQKENI. Here the CDR3 reads CASSPPVGNYEQYF. The CDR3 DNA sequence: TGTGCCAGCTCACCACCGGTGGGGAACTACGAGCAGTACTTC.